This entry is about one T cell receptor (beta chain). This entry is derived from a study of spatial heterogeneity in lung cancer. Study as a whole: A consistent excess of beta-chain over alpha-chain sequences was detected. In the raw reads, each unique TCR and UMI combination was present more than ten times on average.

Each TCR cDNA molecule carried a unique molecular identifier. TCRdb itself ran the 5' RACE reads through MiXCR, one entry per CDR3 protein. The sample holds about 82,000 distinct CDR3 sequences, roughly 13% seen once. The time point denotes: sample taken at primary tumor resection. Whole RNA, isolated from tumor, nontumor lung or frozen PBMC, was sequenced without prior sorting. CDR3 length equals 15 residues. V lost 6 bases to trimming and J lost 2 bases, with 17 bases between them. Germline V CDR1 and CDR2: SGHNT, YYREEE (reference sequence). This receptor was taken from a male donor with early-stage non-small cell lung cancer. Sequences were derived from PBMCs, sampled at surgery. V gene TRBV5-4 combines with J gene TRBJ1-1, with D possibly matching TRBD1 (5 bases). DNA of the CDR3: TGTGCCAGCATGCCTTCCTTCGGGGGTAACACTGAAGCTTTCTTT. Amino acids: CASMPSFGGNTEAFF.